This entry features one TCR beta chain sequence. What it binds is not known. Amplification used 60 Vbeta primers and 13 Jbeta primers. Sequencing used immunoSEQ multiplex PCR; TCRdb keeps in-frame clones, though not all of them. The sample carries some 240,000 clones, 70% to 80% recorded once. This record belongs to a study of cytomegalovirus exposure and HLA in healthy donors. Whole-study context: Tens of millions of unique TCRs from HLA-typed donors were held in an early data release.

Findings and caveats of the study: The authors later linked a missense DCLRE1C variant to TCR beta V- and J-gene trimming. In a later analysis, a genetic analysis reported fewer productive-TCR N-insertions in an Asian-associated ancestry cluster than the cohort average.

V was pared by 5 bases and J by 2 bases, with 3 bases of the junction left unmatched. This CDR3 spans 14 amino acids. Germline V CDR1 and CDR2: SEHNR, FQNEAQ (reference sequence). Sequenced material: PBMCs. The chain combines TRBV7-9 with TRBJ2-3; 8 bases are a match to TRBD2. This receptor was identified in a male donor in good health and CMV-seronegative. The CDR3 protein is CASSTTSATDTQYF. In nucleotides, the CDR3 is TGTGCCAGCAGCACGACTAGCGCCACAGATACGCAGTATTTT.